This T cell receptor beta chain was sequenced for a study of T cell responses to AZD1222 COVID-19 vaccine. In this sample, this clone turned up once. Antigen unknown. Study-wide points: Clonal diversity was possibly underestimated, and the donors were mostly white British, with more females.

Assay: immunoSEQ multiplex PCR; the TCRdb copy retains only in-frame clones and omits some. The sample shows over 110,000 clones, about 90% of them seen only once. CDR1 is LGHDT and CDR2 is YNNKEL in the germline V gene (reference sequence). V gave up 4 bases and J gave up 0 bases, with 16 bases separating them. The CDR3 runs 16 residues. Recipients boosted at about 4 weeks or about 12 weeks are pooled. Sequences were derived from peripheral blood, sampled 28 days after the second AZD1222 dose. This TCR was recovered from an adult who received the AZD1222 COVID-19 vaccine. The V gene is TRBV3-1 (or the pseudogene TRBV3-2), the J gene TRBJ2-7, with a weak D call TRBD2 (7 bases). DNA of the CDR3: TGTGCCAGCAGCCCTCGGGGGGCTGGTTCCTCCTACGAGCAGTACTTC. It specifies CASSPRGAGSSYEQYF.